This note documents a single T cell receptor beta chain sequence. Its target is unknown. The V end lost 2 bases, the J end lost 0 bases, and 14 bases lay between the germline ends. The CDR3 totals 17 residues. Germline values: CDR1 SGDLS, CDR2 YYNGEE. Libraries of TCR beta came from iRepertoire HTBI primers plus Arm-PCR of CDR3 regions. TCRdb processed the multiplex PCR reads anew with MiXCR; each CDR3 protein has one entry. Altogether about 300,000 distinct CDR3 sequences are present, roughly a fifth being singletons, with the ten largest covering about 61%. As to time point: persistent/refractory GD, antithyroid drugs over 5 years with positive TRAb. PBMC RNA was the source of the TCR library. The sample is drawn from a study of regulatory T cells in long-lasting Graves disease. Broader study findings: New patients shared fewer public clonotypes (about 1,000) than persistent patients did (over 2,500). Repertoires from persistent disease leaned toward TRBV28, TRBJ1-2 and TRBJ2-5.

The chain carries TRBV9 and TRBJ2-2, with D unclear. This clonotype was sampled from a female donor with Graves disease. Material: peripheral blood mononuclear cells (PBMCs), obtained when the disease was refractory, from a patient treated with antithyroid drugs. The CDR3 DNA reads TGTGCCAGCAGCGTCTCACGAGAGGCGGCGAACACCGGGGAGCTGTTTTTT. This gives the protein CASSVSREAANTGELFF.